This T cell receptor (beta chain) originates from a study of tumor-infiltrating lymphocytes in primary liver carcinoma. Between the trimmed V and J ends, which lost 1 base and 6 bases, there was a span of 12 bases. Looked up from germline, CDR1 is LGHNA and CDR2 is YNFKEQ. The CDR3 loop spans 14 amino acids. This clonotype has a count of ten or more. Out of unsorted whole blood came the blood RNA, and germline DNA was extracted as well. Reverse transcription of about 500 ng total RNA with a constant-region primer produced TCR beta cDNA. Libraries covering TCR beta were generated through three nested multiplex PCR rounds (using a slightly modified ARM-PCR). Two initial PCR rounds of 10 to 11 cycles each paired TRBV1-TRBV30 forward primers with a C-beta reverse primer. MiXCR was run by TCRdb on the multiplex PCR reads, yielding one entry per CDR3 protein. The sample yields approximately 300,000 distinct CDR3 sequences, roughly 60% seen once.

The chain joins TRBV4-2 to TRBJ1-1; TRBD1 is a possible D gene (5 bases). This TCR was sampled from a man aged 35 to 55 with primary liver carcinoma and hepatitis B virus infection. The sequenced sample was peripheral blood. The CDR3 DNA sequence: TGTGCCAGCAGCCAAGGCCAGGGTCTTTCTGAAGCTTTCTTT. It codes for CASSQGQGLSEAFF.